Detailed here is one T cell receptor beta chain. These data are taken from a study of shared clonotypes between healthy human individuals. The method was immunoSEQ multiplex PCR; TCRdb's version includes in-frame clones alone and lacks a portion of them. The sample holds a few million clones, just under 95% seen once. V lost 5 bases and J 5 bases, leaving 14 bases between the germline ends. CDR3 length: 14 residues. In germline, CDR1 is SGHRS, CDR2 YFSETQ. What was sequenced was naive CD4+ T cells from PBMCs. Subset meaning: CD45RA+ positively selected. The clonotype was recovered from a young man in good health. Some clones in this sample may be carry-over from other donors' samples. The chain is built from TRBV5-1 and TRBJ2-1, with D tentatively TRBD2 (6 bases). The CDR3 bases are TGCGCCAGCAGACGGGACTGGTATGACAATGAGCAGTTCTTC. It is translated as CASRRDWYDNEQFF.